This entry concerns a single TCR beta chain. The target antigen is unknown. The data were taken from a study of cytomegalovirus exposure and HLA in healthy donors. Researchers ran the PCR with 60 Vbeta and 13 Jbeta primers. Profiling relied on immunoSEQ multiplex PCR, and the TCRdb table lists in-frame clones only, not all of them. The profile shows around 250,000 clones, about 81% of them singletons. Study conclusions and caveats: Accurate HLA-A and HLA-B prediction from TCR beta sequences was reported for most subjects. Specificity of a few CMV-associated chains for CMV antigens was verified in vitro. Earlier results showed most TCR beta V segments being productive about 87% or about 30% of the time.

The clonotype comes from an older woman in good health and CMV-seropositive. Sequencing was carried out using PBMCs.

The CDR3 nucleotides read TGTGCTAGTGCCTATGGGGGGGGGTACACTGAAGCTTTCTTT. As protein: CASAYGGGYTEAFF. The chain uses TRBV12-5 and TRBJ1-1; D is perhaps TRBD1 (5 bases). Germline V gene data show CDR1 as LGHNT and CDR2 as FRNRAP. This CDR3 spans 14 amino acids. The V end was cut by 7 bases, the J end by 3 bases, with 15 bases between.